The TCR beta chain under discussion was sequenced for a study of blood T cells in healthy people across ages. For the second PCR, which ran for 7 to 11 cycles, a sample-barcoded 5' primer and a J-beta primer mix were used. The authors tagged each cDNA molecule using a template-switch adaptor with 12 random nucleotides. TCRdb re-analysed the 5' RACE reads in MiXCR, keeping a single row per CDR3 protein. The data show about 1.5 million distinct CDR3 sequences, roughly 43% seen once. This clonotype has a handful of counts. Its antigen is currently unknown. Points from the study as a whole: TCR beta diversity correlated strongly with naive T cell percentage.

The V end lost 1 base, the J end lost 2 bases, and 8 bases lay between the germline ends. CDR3 size: 14 residues. CDR1 is SGHTA, CDR2 FQGNSA, per germline. The sample comprised blood. The rearrangement links TRBV7-2 to TRBJ2-5; no reliable D call. The receptor was isolated from a woman aged 18-35 years in good health. In DNA, the CDR3 is TGTGCCAGCAGCTTAGTATCCTTTCAAGAGACCCAGTACTTC. This sequence encodes CASSLVSFQETQYF.